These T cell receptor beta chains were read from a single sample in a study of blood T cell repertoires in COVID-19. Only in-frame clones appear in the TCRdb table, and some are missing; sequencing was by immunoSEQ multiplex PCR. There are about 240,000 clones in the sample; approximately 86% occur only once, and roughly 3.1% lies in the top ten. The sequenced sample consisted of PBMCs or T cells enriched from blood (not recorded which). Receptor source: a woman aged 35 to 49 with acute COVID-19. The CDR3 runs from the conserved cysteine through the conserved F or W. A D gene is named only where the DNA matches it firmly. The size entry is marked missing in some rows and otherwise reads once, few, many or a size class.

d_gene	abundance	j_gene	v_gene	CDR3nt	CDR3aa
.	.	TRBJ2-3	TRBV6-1	TGTGCCAGCAGTGAAACCCTCGGGACAGATACGCAGTATTTT	CASSETLGTDTQYF
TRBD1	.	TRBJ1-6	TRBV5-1	TGCGCCAGCAGCCCGAAACTTACAGGGGGGGATAATTCACCCCTCCACTTT	CASSPKLTGGDNSPLHF
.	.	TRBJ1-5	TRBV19	TGTGCCAGTAGTACGGAACAGGGCAGGGGCAATCAGCCCCAGCATTTT	CASSTEQGRGNQPQHF
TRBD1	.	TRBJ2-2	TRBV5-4	TGTGCCAGCAGCTGGACAGGGGCGAACACCGGGGAGCTGTTTTTT	CASSWTGANTGELFF
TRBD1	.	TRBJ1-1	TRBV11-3	TGTGCCAGCATCCCATACAGGGGTACGAGCACTGAAGCTTTCTTT	CASIPYRGTSTEAFF
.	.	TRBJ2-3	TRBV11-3	TGTGCCAGCAGCGCCGACGGCGGCCACACAGATACGCAGTATTTT	CASSADGGHTDTQYF
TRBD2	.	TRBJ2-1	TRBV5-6	TGTGCCAGCAGCCCGGGACTAGCGGGAGGTTACAATGAGCAGTTCTTC	CASSPGLAGGYNEQFF
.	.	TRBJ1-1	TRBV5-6	TGTGCCAGCAGCTTGGGAGGGACACTTCGCACTGAAGCTTTCTTT	CASSLGGTLRTEAFF
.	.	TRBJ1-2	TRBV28	TGTGCCAGCAGCTGGGGGGTGACCAGGACCTTC	CASSWGVTRTF
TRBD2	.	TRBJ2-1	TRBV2	TGTGCCAGCAGAGAAACTAGCGGGAGTCACAATGAGCAGTTCTTC	CASRETSGSHNEQFF
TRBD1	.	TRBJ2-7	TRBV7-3	TGTGCCAGCAGCCCGGGACAGGGTAACACCTACGAGCAGTACTTC	CASSPGQGNTYEQYF
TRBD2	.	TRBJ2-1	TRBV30	TGTGCCTGGAGTGCCGGGACTAGCAATGAGCAGTTCTTC	CAWSAGTSNEQFF
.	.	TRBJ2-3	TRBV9	TGTGCCAGCAGCCATCGGGTGAGCACAGATACGCAGTATTTT	CASSHRVSTDTQYF
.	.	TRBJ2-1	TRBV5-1	TGCGCCAGCAGCCTTGGACAGTACAATGAGCAGTTCTTC	CASSLGQYNEQFF
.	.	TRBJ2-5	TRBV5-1	TGCGCCAGCAGCTTGGTTGTGGGAGGCGAGACCCAGTACTTC	CASSLVVGGETQYF
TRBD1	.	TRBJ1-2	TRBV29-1	TGCAGCGTCAGACTCCGGGACAGGGCTTTCTATGGCTACACCTTC	CSVRLRDRAFYGYTF
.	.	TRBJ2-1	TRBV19	TGTGCCAGTAGTATTGACAGAAACAATGAGCAGTTCTTC	CASSIDRNNEQFF
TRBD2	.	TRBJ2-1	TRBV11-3	TGTGCCAGCAGCCCACGTAGGGCTAGCGGATACAATGAGCAGTTCTTC	CASSPRRASGYNEQFF
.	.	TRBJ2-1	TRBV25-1	TGTGCCAGCACAGGGGTAAATGAGCAGTTCTTC	CASTGVNEQFF
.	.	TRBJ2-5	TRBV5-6	TGTGCCAGCAGCTTGAAAGGGGGCCAAGAGACCCAGTACTTC	CASSLKGGQETQYF
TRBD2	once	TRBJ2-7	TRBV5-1	TGCGCCAGCAGCGCAACTAGCGGGTCACACCCCGGCGAGCAGTACTTC	CASSATSGSHPGEQYF
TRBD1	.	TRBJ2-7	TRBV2	TGTGCCAGCAGTGAAGCGGGAGACAGGGGGTCCCACGAGCAGTACTTC	CASSEAGDRGSHEQYF
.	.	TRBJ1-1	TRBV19	TGTGCCAGTAGTGGCCTGGCCACGAACACTGAAGCTTTCTTT	CASSGLATNTEAFF
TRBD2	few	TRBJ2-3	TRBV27	TGTGCCAGCAGCCCCGATGGGGGACTAGCGGGAATCACAGATACGCAGTATTTT	CASSPDGGLAGITDTQYF
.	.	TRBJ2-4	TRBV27	TGTGCCAGCAGGACTAACGACTTAGCCAAAAACATTCAGTACTTC	CASRTNDLAKNIQYF
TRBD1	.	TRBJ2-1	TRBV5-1	TGCGCCAGCAGCTTGGTGACAGGGGCGGACAATGAGCAGTTCTTC	CASSLVTGADNEQFF
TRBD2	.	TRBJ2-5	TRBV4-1	TGCGCCAGCAGCCAAGATTTGGGACTAGCGACCAAAGAGACCCAGTACTTC	CASSQDLGLATKETQYF
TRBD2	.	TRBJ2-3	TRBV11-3	TGTGCCAGCAGCTTCAGCGGGAGGCCTGGCACAGATACGCAGTATTTT	CASSFSGRPGTDTQYF
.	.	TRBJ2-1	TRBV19	TGTGCCAGTAGTGTCCAGGGGCTCCTATCCAATGAGCAGTTCTTC	CASSVQGLLSNEQFF
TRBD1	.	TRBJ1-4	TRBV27	TGTCCGGTTGGGACAGCGTCTAATGAAAAACTGTTTTTT	CPVGTASNEKLFF
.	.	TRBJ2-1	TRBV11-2	TGTGCCAGCAGCTTCAGCGATACCTACAATGAGCAGTTCTTC	CASSFSDTYNEQFF
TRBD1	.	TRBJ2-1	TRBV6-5	TGTGCCAGCAGTCCGGGACAGGGAGAGCAGTTCTTC	CASSPGQGEQFF
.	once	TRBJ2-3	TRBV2	TGTGCCAGCAGTGATGAACTCTATCGCACAGATACGCAGTATTTT	CASSDELYRTDTQYF
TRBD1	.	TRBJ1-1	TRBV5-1	TGCGCCAGCAGCTTTGGTGGGACAGGTACAGAAGCTTTCTTT	CASSFGGTGTEAFF
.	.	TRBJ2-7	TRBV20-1	TGCAGTGCTAGTGATCCCTACCGCTCCTACGAGCAGTACTTC	CSASDPYRSYEQYF
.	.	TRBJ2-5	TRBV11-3	TGTGCCAGCAGCCCTAACGAGGGAGAGACCCAGTACTTC	CASSPNEGETQYF
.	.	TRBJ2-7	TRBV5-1	TGCGCCAGCAGCACCAGGGGGGACGAGCAGTACTTC	CASSTRGDEQYF
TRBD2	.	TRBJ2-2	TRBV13	TGTGCCAGCAGCCTCGGACTAGCGGGATTCACCGGGGAGCTGTTTTTT	CASSLGLAGFTGELFF
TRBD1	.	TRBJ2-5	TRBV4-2	TGTGCCAGCAGCCAAGAATCGACAGGGGCTACCCAAGAGACCCAGTACTTC	CASSQESTGATQETQYF
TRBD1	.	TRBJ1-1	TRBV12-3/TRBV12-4	TGTGCCAGCAACTCGGACAGGGGAAAAGCTTTCTTT	CASNSDRGKAFF
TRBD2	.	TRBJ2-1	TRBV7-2	TGTGCCAGCAGCTTAGGTGGACTAGCGGGAGGGAGGGGTGAGCAGTTCTTC	CASSLGGLAGGRGEQFF
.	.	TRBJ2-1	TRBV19	TGTGCCAGTAGTTCAGAAGGTCCGACCAGGGGTCCGTACGATGAGCAGTTCTTC	CASSSEGPTRGPYDEQFF
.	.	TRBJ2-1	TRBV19	TGTGCCAGTCAGACCGGGGGAAACTCCTACAATGAGCAGTTCTTC	CASQTGGNSYNEQFF
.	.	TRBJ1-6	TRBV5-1	TGCGCCAGCAGCTTGGATACAGGGCCCTCACCCCTCCACTTT	CASSLDTGPSPLHF
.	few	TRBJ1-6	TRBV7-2	TGTGCCAGCAGCCCTCGGACGGACTCTAATTCACCCCTCCACTTT	CASSPRTDSNSPLHF
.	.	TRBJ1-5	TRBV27	TGTGCCAGCAGTTTGGGCAGGGGCAATCAGCCCCAGCATTTT	CASSLGRGNQPQHF
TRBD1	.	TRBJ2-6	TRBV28	TGTGCCAGCAGTGGAACAGGGGGCGCGGGTCCTGGGGCCAACGTCCTGACTTTC	CASSGTGGAGPGANVLTF
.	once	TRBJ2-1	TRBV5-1	TGCGCCAGCAGCTTGTACGGACTAAATTACAATGAGCAGTTCTTC	CASSLYGLNYNEQFF
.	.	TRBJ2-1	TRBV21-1	TGTGCCAGCAGCCAAGGGGAGTCTAGCGGGTGTCGCTCCTACAATGAGCAGTTCTTC	CASSQGESSGCRSYNEQFF
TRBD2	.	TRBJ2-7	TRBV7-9	TGTGCCAGCAGCTTAAACCCCGGACTAGCCTCCTACGAGCAGTACTTC	CASSLNPGLASYEQYF
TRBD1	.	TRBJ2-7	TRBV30	TGTGCCTGGAATAAAGGGGGACAGGGAGCCTACGAGCAGTACTTC	CAWNKGGQGAYEQYF
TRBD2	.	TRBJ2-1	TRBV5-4	TGTGCCAGCAGCAGACCGGGACTAGCGTCCAATGAGCAGTTCTTC	CASSRPGLASNEQFF
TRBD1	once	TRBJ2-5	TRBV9	TGTGCCAGCAGCGATCGACAGGGAGAGACCCAGTACTTC	CASSDRQGETQYF
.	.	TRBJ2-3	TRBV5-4	TGTGCCAGCAGCTTGTTGAGCGCCCCCACAGATACGCAGTATTTT	CASSLLSAPTDTQYF